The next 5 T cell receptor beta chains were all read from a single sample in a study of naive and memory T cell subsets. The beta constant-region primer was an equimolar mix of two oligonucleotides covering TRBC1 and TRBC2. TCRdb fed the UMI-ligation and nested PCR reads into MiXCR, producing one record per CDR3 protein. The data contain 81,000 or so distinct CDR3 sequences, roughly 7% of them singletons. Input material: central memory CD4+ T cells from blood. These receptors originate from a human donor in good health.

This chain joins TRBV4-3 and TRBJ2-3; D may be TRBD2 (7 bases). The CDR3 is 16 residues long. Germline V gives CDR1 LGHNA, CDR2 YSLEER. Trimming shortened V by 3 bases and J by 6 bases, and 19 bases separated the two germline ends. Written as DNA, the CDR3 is TGCGCCAGCAGCCAGAGGATTGGCGGGGGCTGGGATACGCAGTATTTT. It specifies CASSQRIGGGWDTQYF.

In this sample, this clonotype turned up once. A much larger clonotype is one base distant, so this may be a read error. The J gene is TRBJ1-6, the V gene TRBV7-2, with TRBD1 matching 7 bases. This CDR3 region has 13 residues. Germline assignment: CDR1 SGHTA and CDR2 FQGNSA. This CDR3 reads CANSPTTGRSLHF. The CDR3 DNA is TGTGCCAACAGCCCCACGACAGGGAGGTCCCTCCACTTT.

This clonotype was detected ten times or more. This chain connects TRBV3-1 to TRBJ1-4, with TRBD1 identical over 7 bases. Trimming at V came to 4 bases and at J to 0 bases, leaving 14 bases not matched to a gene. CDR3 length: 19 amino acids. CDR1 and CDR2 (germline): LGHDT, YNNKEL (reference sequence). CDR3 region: CASSLGPGQQSTTNEKLFF. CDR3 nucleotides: TGTGCCAGCAGCCTCGGACCGGGACAGCAATCTACAACTAATGAAAAACTGTTTTTT.

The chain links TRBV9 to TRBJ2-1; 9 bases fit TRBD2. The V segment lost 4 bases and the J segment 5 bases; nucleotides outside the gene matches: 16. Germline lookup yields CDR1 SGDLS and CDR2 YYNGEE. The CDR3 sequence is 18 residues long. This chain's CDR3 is CASSFPETVSGRNNEQFF. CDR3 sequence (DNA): TGTGCCAGCAGCTTCCCCGAAACGGTGAGCGGGAGGAACAATGAGCAGTTCTTC.

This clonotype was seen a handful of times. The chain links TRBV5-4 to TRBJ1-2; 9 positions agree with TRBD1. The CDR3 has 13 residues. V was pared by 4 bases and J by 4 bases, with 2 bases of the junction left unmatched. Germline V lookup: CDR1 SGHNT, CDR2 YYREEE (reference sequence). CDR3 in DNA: TGTGCCAGCAGCATGGGACAGGGCTATGGCTACACCTTC. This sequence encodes CASSMGQGYGYTF.